This T cell receptor (beta chain) was observed in a study of cytomegalovirus exposure and HLA in healthy donors. General study points: TCR beta V- and J-gene trimming was later associated with a missense DCLRE1C variant.

Primers: 60 Vbeta forward and 13 Jbeta reverse. Clones were read by immunoSEQ multiplex PCR, and TCRdb kept only the in-frame ones, dropping some. The table shows around 150,000 clones, with 55% to 70% occurring only once. This CDR3 is built from 15 residues. The V end lost 3 bases, the J end lost 2 bases, and 14 bases lay between the germline ends. Germline lookup yields CDR1 SGHTA and CDR2 FQGNSA. In the case of this clone: The antigen remains undetermined.

The material sequenced was PBMCs. The TCR comes from a woman aged 60-75 years in good health and CMV-seropositive. V usage is TRBV7-2 and J usage is TRBJ2-7; tentative D call: TRBD2 (6 bases). The CDR3 sequence: CASSFTGGETYEQYF. The CDR3 nucleotides read TGTGCCAGCAGCTTCACAGGAGGGGAAACCTACGAGCAGTACTTC.